This is a list of T cell receptor beta chains from one sample in a study of cytomegalovirus exposure and HLA in healthy donors. TCRdb keeps only in-frame clones here, not all; method: immunoSEQ multiplex PCR. The sample includes 100,000 to 150,000 clones, 60% to 75% of them seen just once. The specimen sequenced was PBMCs. All receptors come from a woman between 50 and 59 years old in good health and CMV-seropositive. The CDR3 runs from the conserved cysteine through the conserved F or W. The D gene is left open where the match is weak. Some rows have no size entry. The others give once, few or many, or a class for an expanded clone.

CDR3 protein	CDR3 DNA	J gene	clone size	D gene	V gene	CDR3 length
CASSHYLLPGLAYEQYF	TGTGCCAGCAGTCACTATTTACTTCCGGGACTAGCCTACGAGCAGTACTTC	TRBJ2-7	.	TRBD2	TRBV27	17
CASSAQGQGYGYTF	TGTGCCAGCAGTGCGCAGGGACAGGGGTATGGCTACACCTTC	TRBJ1-2	.	TRBD1	TRBV6-1	14
CASSDRDSSTDTQYF	TGTGCCAGCAGCGACAGAGATTCTAGCACAGATACGCAGTATTTT	TRBJ2-3	.	.	TRBV7-8	15
CSVLLGSTNEKLFF	TGCAGCGTTTTGCTCGGGAGTACAAATGAAAAACTGTTTTTT	TRBJ1-4	few	.	TRBV29-1	14
CASSLKSSGGPYQETQYF	TGTGCCAGCAGCTTAAAAAGTAGCGGGGGGCCGTACCAAGAGACCCAGTACTTC	TRBJ2-5	.	TRBD2	TRBV7-3	18
CASSPPGTGEVNEQFF	TGTGCCAGCTCACCCCCCGGGACAGGGGAAGTAAATGAGCAGTTCTTC	TRBJ2-1	.	TRBD1	TRBV18	16
CAWSDRQGDGYTF	TGTGCCTGGAGTGATAGGCAGGGGGACGGCTACACCTTC	TRBJ1-2	.	TRBD1	TRBV30	13
CATTGTISYEQYF	TGTGCCACGACCGGGACAATCTCCTACGAGCAGTACTTC	TRBJ2-7	.	.	TRBV6-1	13
CASSLARQGAGEQYF	TGCGCCAGCAGCTTGGCCCGACAGGGGGCTGGCGAGCAGTACTTC	TRBJ2-7	.	TRBD1	TRBV5-1	15
CASSQEQRGRNQPQHF	TGCGCCAGCAGCCAAGAACAACGTGGGCGCAATCAGCCCCAGCATTTT	TRBJ1-5	.	.	TRBV4-1	16
CASSLGAGSNRETQYF	TGTGCCAGCAGCTTAGGGGCCGGGAGTAACAGGGAGACCCAGTACTTC	TRBJ2-5	.	.	TRBV11-2	16
CASTQEGQYGYTF	TGTGCCAGCACTCAGGAGGGACAGTATGGCTACACCTTC	TRBJ1-2	few	TRBD1	TRBV6-1	13
CASKVSRGGETQYF	TGCGCCAGCAAAGTCTCTCGGGGGGGAGAGACCCAGTACTTC	TRBJ2-5	.	TRBD2	TRBV10-2	14
CASSLGGGGSTDTQYF	TGTGCCAGCAGCCTCGGCGGGGGGGGAAGCACAGATACGCAGTATTTT	TRBJ2-3	.	TRBD2	TRBV11-3	16
CASSLGAGYEQYF	TGTGCCAGCAGTTTAGGGGCAGGCTACGAGCAGTACTTC	TRBJ2-7	.	.	TRBV28	13
CASSQRGHYEQYF	TGTGCCAGCAGTCAGCGGGGCCACTACGAGCAGTACTTC	TRBJ2-7	.	TRBD2	TRBV27	13
CASSLYTPAGGYTF	TGTGCCAGCAGCTTATATACACCGGCGGGGGGCTACACCTTC	TRBJ1-2	.	.	TRBV7-2	14
CASSWQGGPDEQYF	TGCGCCAGCAGCTGGCAGGGGGGCCCCGACGAGCAGTACTTC	TRBJ2-7	.	.	TRBV5-1	14
CASSLEGLAGETQYF	TGCGCCAGCAGCTTGGAGGGACTAGCCGGGGAGACCCAGTACTTC	TRBJ2-5	.	TRBD2	TRBV5-1	15
CASSLGGSRSGELFF	TGTGCCAGCAGCTTAGGAGGGTCCCGCTCCGGGGAGCTGTTTTTT	TRBJ2-2	once	.	TRBV11-2	15
CASSLDRGLEQYF	TGTGCCAGCAGCTTGGACAGGGGACTCGAGCAGTACTTC	TRBJ2-7	.	TRBD1	TRBV7-2	13
CASSSPGGLDSPLHF	TGTGCCAGCAGCTCCCCCGGGGGTCTGGATTCACCCCTCCACTTT	TRBJ1-6	.	.	TRBV7-9	15
CASSLESIAGGPRGQYF	TGTGCCAGCAGCTTAGAGTCCATAGCGGGGGGGCCCCGCGGGCAGTATTTT	TRBJ2-3	.	TRBD2	TRBV7-2	17
CASSLEGTGNSGANVLTF	TGTGCCAGCAGCTTGGAAGGGACAGGGAACTCTGGGGCCAACGTCCTGACTTTC	TRBJ2-6	.	TRBD1	TRBV5-5	18
CASDMGGYSQPQHF	TGTGCCAGTGACATGGGAGGTTATAGTCAGCCCCAGCATTTT	TRBJ1-5	.	.	TRBV19	14
CASSLEAGTNYGYTF	TGTGCCAGCAGCTTAGAGGCAGGGACTAACTATGGCTACACCTTC	TRBJ1-2	.	.	TRBV7-6	15
CASSYGRQGNNYGYTF	TGTGCCAGCAGTTACGGGAGACAGGGAAACAACTATGGCTACACCTTC	TRBJ1-2	.	TRBD1	TRBV6-5	16
CATSGTTGQPQHF	TGTGCCACGTCGGGAACCACGGGTCAGCCCCAGCATTTT	TRBJ1-5	.	.	TRBV6-5	13
CASLRAGDAGANVLTF	TGTGCCAGCCTACGAGCGGGCGACGCTGGGGCCAACGTCCTGACTTTC	TRBJ2-6	.	.	TRBV2	16
CASSPRGGGNEQFF	TGTGCCAGCAGCCCCCGGGGGGGCGGCAATGAGCAGTTCTTC	TRBJ2-1	.	TRBD2	TRBV7-9	14
CAIGADRGTSPLHF	TGTGCCATCGGAGCCGACAGGGGCACCTCACCCCTCCACTTT	TRBJ1-6	.	TRBD1	TRBV10-3	14
CASRKGVGGHETQYF	TGTGCCAGCAGGAAAGGGGTCGGGGGGCATGAGACCCAGTACTTC	TRBJ2-5	once	.	TRBV11-2	15
CASSLGGSPSGNTIYF	TGTGCCAGCAGCTTAGGCGGCTCACCCTCTGGAAACACCATATATTTT	TRBJ1-3	.	.	TRBV11-3	16
CASRPQGDGYTF	TGTGCCAGCAGGCCCCAGGGGGATGGCTACACCTTC	TRBJ1-2	.	TRBD1	TRBV2	12
CASSPRQGSNQPQHF	TGTGCCAGCAGCCCACGACAGGGTAGCAATCAGCCCCAGCATTTT	TRBJ1-5	.	TRBD1	TRBV7-2	15
CASSLQGAGETQYF	TGTGCCAGCAGCTTACAGGGGGCTGGAGAGACCCAGTACTTC	TRBJ2-5	.	TRBD1	TRBV7-8	14
CASSPTWAGTSDSEQFF	TGTGCCAGCAGTCCTACGTGGGCCGGGACTAGCGACAGTGAGCAGTTCTTC	TRBJ2-1	few	TRBD2	TRBV27	17